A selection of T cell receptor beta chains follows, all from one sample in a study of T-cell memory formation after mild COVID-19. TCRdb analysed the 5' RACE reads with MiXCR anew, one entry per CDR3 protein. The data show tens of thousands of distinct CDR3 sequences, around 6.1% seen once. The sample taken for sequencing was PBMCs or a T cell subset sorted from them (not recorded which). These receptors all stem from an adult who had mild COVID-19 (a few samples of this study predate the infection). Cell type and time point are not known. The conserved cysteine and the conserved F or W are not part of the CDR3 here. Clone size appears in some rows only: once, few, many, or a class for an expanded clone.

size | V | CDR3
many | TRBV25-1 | ASSVPPGRLAVNTGELF
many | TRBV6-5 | ASRPLTGIGIYNEQF
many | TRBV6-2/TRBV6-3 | ASSHVWGTGELF
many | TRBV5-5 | ASSLRIQGGDGYT
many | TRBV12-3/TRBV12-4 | ASTKGEARLEAF
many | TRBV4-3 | ASSQAMGRKDTQY
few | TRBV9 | ASSVGSGVTDTQY
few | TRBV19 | ASSPQGAKNIQY
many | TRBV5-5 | ASSLDWGFGYT
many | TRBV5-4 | ASSPRTSAIADTQY
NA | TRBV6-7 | ASSYRITDIYNQPQH
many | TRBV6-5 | ASSYSGGRGYEQY
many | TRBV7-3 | ASSFRVADTQY
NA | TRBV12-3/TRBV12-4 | ASSLGTGGWTNEKLF
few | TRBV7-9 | ASSLRAQNTEAF
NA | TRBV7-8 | ASSLRETGNQPQH
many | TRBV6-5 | ASSRVSLNTEAF
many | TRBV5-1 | ASSSKGQGRVDIQY